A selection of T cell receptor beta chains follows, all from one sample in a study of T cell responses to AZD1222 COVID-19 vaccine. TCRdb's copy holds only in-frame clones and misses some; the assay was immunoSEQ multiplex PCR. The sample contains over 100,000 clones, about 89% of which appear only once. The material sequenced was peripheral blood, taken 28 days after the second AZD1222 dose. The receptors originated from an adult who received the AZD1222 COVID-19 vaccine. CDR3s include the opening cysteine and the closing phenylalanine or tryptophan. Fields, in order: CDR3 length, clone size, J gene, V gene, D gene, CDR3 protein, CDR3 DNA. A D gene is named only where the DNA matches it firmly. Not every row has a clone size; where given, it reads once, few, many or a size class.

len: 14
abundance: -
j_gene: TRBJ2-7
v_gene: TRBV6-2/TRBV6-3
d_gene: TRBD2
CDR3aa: CASSSGTSGSGQYF
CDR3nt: TGTGCCAGCAGCTCCGGGACTAGCGGGTCCGGGCAGTACTTC

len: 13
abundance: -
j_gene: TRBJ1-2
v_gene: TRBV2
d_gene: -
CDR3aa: CATSQGLNYGYTF
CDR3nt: TGTGCCACCAGTCAAGGGCTTAACTATGGCTACACCTTC

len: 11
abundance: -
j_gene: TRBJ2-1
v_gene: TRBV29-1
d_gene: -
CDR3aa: CRGGLGNEQFF
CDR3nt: TGCAGAGGGGGACTTGGGAATGAGCAGTTCTTC

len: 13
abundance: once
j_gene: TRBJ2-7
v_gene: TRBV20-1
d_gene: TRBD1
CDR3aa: CSASRQGRYEQYF
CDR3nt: TGCAGTGCTAGTCGACAGGGTCGCTACGAGCAGTACTTC

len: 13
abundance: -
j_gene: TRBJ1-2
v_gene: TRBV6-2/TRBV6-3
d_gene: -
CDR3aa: CASSRQGPYGYTF
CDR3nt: TGTGCCAGCAGCCGTCAGGGCCCCTATGGCTACACCTTC

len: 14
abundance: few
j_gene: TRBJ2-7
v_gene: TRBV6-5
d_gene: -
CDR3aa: CASRTGRSPYEQYF
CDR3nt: TGTGCCAGCAGAACAGGGAGGAGTCCCTACGAGCAGTACTTC

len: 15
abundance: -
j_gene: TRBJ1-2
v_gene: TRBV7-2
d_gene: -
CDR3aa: CASSLELLGQGSYTF
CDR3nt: TGTGCCAGCAGCTTAGAATTGCTGGGGCAGGGCAGCTACACCTTC

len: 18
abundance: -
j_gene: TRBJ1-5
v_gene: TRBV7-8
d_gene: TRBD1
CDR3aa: CASSLTSSGTAYNQPQHF
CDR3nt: TGTGCCAGCAGCTTAACAAGCTCCGGGACAGCCTACAATCAGCCCCAGCATTTT

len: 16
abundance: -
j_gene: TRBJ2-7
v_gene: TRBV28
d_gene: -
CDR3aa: CASSLGGVSGDYEQYF
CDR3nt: TGTGCCAGCAGTCTTGGAGGCGTCTCGGGGGACTACGAGCAGTACTTC

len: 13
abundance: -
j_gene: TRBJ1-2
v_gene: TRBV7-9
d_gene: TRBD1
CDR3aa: CASSFGTVYGYTF
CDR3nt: TGTGCCAGCAGTTTCGGGACAGTCTATGGCTACACCTTC

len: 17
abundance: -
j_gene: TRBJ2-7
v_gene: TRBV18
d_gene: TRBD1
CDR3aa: CASSRRTGASDTYEQYF
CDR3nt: TGTGCCAGCTCACGACGGACAGGGGCCAGTGATACCTACGAGCAGTACTTC

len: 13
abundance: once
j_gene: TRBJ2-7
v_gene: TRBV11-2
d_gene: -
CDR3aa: CASSPPQGNEQYF
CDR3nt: TGTGCCAGCAGCCCCCCTCAGGGGAACGAGCAGTACTTC

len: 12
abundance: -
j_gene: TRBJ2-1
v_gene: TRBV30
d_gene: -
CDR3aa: CAWNVGLNEQFF
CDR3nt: TGTGCCTGGAACGTCGGTCTCAACGAGCAGTTCTTC

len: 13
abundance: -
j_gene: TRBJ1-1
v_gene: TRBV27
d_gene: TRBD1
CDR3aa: CASSWGQGNAAFF
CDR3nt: TGTGCCAGCAGTTGGGGACAGGGTAACGCAGCTTTCTTT

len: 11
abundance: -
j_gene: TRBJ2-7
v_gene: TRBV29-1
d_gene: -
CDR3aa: CSGPLGYEQYF
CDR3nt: TGCAGCGGACCTCTGGGGTACGAGCAGTACTTC

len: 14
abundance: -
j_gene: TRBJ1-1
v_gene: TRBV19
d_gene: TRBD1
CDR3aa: CASSPRGRVTEAFF
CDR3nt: TGTGCCAGTAGTCCCAGGGGGAGGGTCACTGAAGCTTTCTTT

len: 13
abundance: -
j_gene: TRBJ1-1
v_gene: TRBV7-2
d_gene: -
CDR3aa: CASSLGTNTEAFF
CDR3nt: TGTGCCAGCAGCTTAGGAACGAACACTGAAGCTTTCTTT

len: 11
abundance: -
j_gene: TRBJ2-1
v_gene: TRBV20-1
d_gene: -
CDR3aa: CSARVGGEQFF
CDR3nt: TGCAGTGCTAGAGTCGGCGGCGAGCAGTTCTTC

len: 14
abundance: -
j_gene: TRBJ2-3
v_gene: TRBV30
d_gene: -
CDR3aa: CAWSKLTSTDTQYF
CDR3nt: TGTGCCTGGAGTAAACTGACGAGCACAGATACGCAGTATTTT

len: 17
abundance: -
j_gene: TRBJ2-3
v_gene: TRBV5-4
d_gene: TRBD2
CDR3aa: CASSSGALAGGTRTQYF
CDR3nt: TGTGCCAGCAGCTCGGGGGCCCTCGCGGGGGGGACTAGGACGCAGTATTTT

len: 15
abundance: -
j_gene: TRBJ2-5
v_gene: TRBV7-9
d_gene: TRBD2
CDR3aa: CASSLGPTSGETQYF
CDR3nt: TGTGCCAGCAGCTTAGGCCCGACTAGCGGAGAGACCCAGTACTTC

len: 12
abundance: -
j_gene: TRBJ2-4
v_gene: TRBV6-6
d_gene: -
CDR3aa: CASKAPENIQYF
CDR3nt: TGTGCCAGCAAGGCCCCGGAAAACATTCAGTACTTC

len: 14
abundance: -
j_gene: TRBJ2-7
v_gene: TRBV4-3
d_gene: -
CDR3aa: CASSQGRASYEQYF
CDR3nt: TGCGCCAGCAGCCAGGGACGCGCGTCCTACGAGCAGTACTTC